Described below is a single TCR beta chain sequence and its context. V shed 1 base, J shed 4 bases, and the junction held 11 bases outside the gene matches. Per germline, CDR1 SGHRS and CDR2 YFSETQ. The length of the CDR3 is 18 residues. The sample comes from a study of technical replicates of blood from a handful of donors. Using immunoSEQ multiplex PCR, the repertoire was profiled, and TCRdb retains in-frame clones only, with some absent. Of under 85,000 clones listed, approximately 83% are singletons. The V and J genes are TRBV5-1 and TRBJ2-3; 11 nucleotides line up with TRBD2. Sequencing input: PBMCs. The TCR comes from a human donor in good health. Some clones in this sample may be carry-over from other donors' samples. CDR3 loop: CASSLLGFLAGGPDTQYF. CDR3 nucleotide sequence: TGCGCCAGCAGCTTGTTGGGATTTCTAGCGGGAGGACCAGATACGCAGTATTTT.